The 2 T cell receptor beta chains listed next were all sequenced from one sample in a study of OX40 agonist ivuxolimab in advanced cancers. Library generation was performed with the immunoSEQ multiplex PCR assay. TCRdb holds this immuneACCESS table with in-frame rearrangements only. Some clones are missing; in checked studies, unresolved V genes explain under half, and the rest has no known cause. Recorded for this sample are about 71,000 clones; 84% of them occurred a single time. The ten biggest clones cover around 0.78% of the sample. The material was CD4+ or CD8+ T cells sorted from blood, obtained in a trial of the OX40 agonist ivuxolimab. These receptors all come from an adult with an advanced solid tumor such as melanoma, head and neck, liver or kidney cancer.

Only one count was recorded for this clone. The V and J genes are TRBV28 and TRBJ1-1; D may be TRBD1 (5 bases). Trimming removed 8 bases at V and 10 bases at J, with 14 bases between. The length of the CDR3 is 11 residues. The germline CDR1 and CDR2 sequences are MDHEN and SYDVKM. The CDR3 loop reads CASESGRRAFF. CDR3 bases: TGTGCCAGCGAATCAGGGCGGCGAGCTTTCTTT.

The genes are TRBV4-2 and TRBJ2-5, with TRBD1 as a possible D gene (5 bases). There are 15 residues in the CDR3. Per germline, CDR1 LGHNA and CDR2 YNFKEQ. Trimming shortened V by 0 bases and J by 9 bases, and 17 bases separated the two germline ends. The CDR3: CASSQDRVSRIAQYF. In nucleotides, the CDR3 is TGTGCCAGCAGCCAAGACAGGGTATCTCGTATAGCCCAGTACTTC.